This T cell receptor beta chain came from a study of blood T cell repertoires in COVID-19. As for the study in general: Samples taken during acute and convalescent COVID-19 were collected in the United States, Italy and Spain. The analysed material was cDNA or gDNA that came from T cells, B-cell-depleted T cells, or PBMCs.

Per the authors' pipeline: Estimation of nucleated cell counts relied on the amplification of reference gene primers. Method: immunoSEQ multiplex PCR; TCRdb's copy keeps in-frame clones and lacks some. That table furnishes V, J and clone size, whereas the DNA furnished D and trimming. Here the sample spans around 60,000 clones, around 82% being singletons. The germline CDR1 and CDR2 sequences are SGDLS and YYNGEE. Trimming took 3 bases from V and 6 from J, leaving 19 bases between them. This CDR3 contains 16 residues. The sequenced sample consisted of peripheral blood. The receptor's source is a man aged 55 to 70 with acute or convalescent COVID-19. This rearrangement joins TRBV9 to TRBJ1-5; D might be TRBD1 (6 bases). In nucleotides, the CDR3 is TGTGCCAGCAGCGCCACTGCGGACAGCGGAACTCAGCCCCAGCATTTT. Protein product: CASSATADSGTQPQHF.